This T cell receptor beta chain was obtained from a study of T cells in Graves' hyperthyroidism and ophthalmopathy. Participants, patients aged 18 to 65, had newly diagnosed hyperthyroidism with a duration under 2 months. Patients with uncontrolled infections, other autoimmune diseases, pregnancy or lactation were excluded. The diagnostic basis comprised clinical symptoms, serum thyroxine and TRAb, thyroid ultrasound and orbital computed tomography. The table lists this clonotype with many counts. Germline lookup yields CDR1 SGHTS and CDR2 YDEGEE. The CDR3 consists of 13 residues. The V and J ends lost 4 bases and 2 bases respectively, with 9 bases between them. Researchers took RNA transcripts and amplified the TCR beta CDR3 regions from them. TCR CDR3 regions were first amplified by RT-PCR with HTBI primers. TCRdb independently ran MiXCR on the multiplex PCR reads; one entry per CDR3 protein. The data show around 580,000 distinct CDR3 sequences, 46% seen once.

This TCR was recovered from a woman between 18 and 30 years old with Graves' hyperthyroidism. The chain carries TRBV5-8 and TRBJ2-5; D gene ambiguous. The sample comprised peripheral blood or thyroid tissue (not recorded which). Written as DNA, the CDR3 is TGTGCCAGCAGCCCGGAGCCTCAAGAGACCCAGTACTTC. Translated: CASSPEPQETQYF.